Each of the 4 T cell receptor beta chains below was sequenced from the same sample in a study of blood T cell repertoires in COVID-19. Profiling relied on immunoSEQ multiplex PCR, and the TCRdb table lists in-frame clones only, not all of them. This sample has 410,000 or so clones, with approximately 91% found just once. The sequencing sample was made of peripheral blood. Receptors were obtained from a middle-aged woman with COVID-19, enrolled during active disease.

This chain links TRBV6-2 or TRBV6-3 with TRBJ1-2; D is unresolved. CDR1 and CDR2 from the germline V gene are MNHEY and SVGEGT. CDR3 size: 12 residues. The ends were cut back, 2 bases at V and 5 bases at J, with 6 bases in the middle. For the CDR3, the DNA is TGTGCCAGCAGTTACACTCCGTATGGCTACACCTTC. This gives the protein CASSYTPYGYTF.

The genes are TRBV6-5 and TRBJ1-2; D is possibly TRBD1 (6 bases). The V and J ends lost 1 base and 6 bases respectively, with 12 bases between them. The CDR3 has 14 amino acids. Per the germline V gene, CDR1 is MNHEY and CDR2 is SVGAGI. CDR3 sequence (DNA): TGTGCCAGCAGTTACTATATGGCAGGGGATGGCTACACCTTC. Residues: CASSYYMAGDGYTF.

For the CDR3, the DNA is TGTGCCACCAGCAGGGCGACAGGGGCTGAAGAGACCCAGTACTTC. Its translation is CATSRATGAEETQYF. This sequence joins TRBV15 and TRBJ2-5; 8 bases are a match to TRBD1. J was trimmed by 3 bases and V by 3 bases; bases with no gene match: 6. Germline V gene lookup returns CDR1 LNHNV and CDR2 YYDKDF (reference sequence). CDR3 size: 15 residues.

The V call is TRBV4-1, the J call TRBJ2-2, with D tentatively TRBD2 (7 bases). V lost 4 bases to trimming and J lost 1 base, with 16 bases between them. CDR3 size: 17 residues. Germline V CDR1 and CDR2: MGHRA, YSYEKL. The CDR3 spells CASSLTGGQLNTGELFF. CDR3 in DNA: TGCGCCAGCAGCCTGACGGGGGGACAACTGAACACCGGGGAGCTGTTTTTT.